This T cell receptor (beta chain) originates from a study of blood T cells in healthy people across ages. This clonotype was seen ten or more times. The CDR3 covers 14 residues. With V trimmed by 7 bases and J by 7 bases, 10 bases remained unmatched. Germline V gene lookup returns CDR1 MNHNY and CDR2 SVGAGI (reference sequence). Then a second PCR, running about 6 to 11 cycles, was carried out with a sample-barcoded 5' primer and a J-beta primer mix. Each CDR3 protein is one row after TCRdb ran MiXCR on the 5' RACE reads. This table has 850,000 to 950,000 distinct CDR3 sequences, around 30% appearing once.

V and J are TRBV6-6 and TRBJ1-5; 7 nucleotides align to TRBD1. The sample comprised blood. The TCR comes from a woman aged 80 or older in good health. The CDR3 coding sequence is TGTGCCAGCACCCCCGGACAGGCGGGACAGCCCCAGCATTTT. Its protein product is CASTPGQAGQPQHF.